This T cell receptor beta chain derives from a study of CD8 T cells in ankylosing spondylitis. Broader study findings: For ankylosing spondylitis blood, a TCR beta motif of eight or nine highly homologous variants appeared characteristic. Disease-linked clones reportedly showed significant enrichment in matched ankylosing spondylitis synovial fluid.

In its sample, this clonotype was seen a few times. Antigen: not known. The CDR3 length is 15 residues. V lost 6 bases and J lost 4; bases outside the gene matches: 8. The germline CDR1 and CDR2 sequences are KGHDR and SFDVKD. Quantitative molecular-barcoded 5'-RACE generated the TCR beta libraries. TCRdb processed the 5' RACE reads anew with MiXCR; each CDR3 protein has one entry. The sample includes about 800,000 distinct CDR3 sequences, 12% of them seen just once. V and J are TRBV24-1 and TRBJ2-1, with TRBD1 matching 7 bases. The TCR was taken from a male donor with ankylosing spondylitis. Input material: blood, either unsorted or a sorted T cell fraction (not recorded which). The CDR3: CATSHRGGAYNEQFF. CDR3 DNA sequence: TGTGCCACCAGTCACCGAGGGGGCGCTTACAATGAGCAGTTCTTC.